This section outlines one T cell receptor (beta chain) sequence together with its context. Produced via immunoSEQ multiplex PCR; TCRdb's table is partial and in-frame only. This sample carries approximately 76,000 clones, about 90% of them seen once, and the ten largest clones take 4.5% to 5.5%. This record belongs to a study of T cell responses to AZD1222 COVID-19 vaccine. Germline V gene data show CDR1 as SGHTA and CDR2 as FQGTGA. The CDR3 consists of 14 residues. V lost 2 bases and J lost 4; bases outside the gene matches: 1. Sequenced material: peripheral blood, taken on day 0 of MenACWY control vaccination. The V call is TRBV7-3, the J call TRBJ2-3; 9 nucleotides match TRBD2. The sequence was collected from an adult in good health. The CDR3, as DNA: TGTGCCAGCAGCTTAGCGGGAGGGGCAGATACGCAGTATTTT. Translated: CASSLAGGADTQYF.